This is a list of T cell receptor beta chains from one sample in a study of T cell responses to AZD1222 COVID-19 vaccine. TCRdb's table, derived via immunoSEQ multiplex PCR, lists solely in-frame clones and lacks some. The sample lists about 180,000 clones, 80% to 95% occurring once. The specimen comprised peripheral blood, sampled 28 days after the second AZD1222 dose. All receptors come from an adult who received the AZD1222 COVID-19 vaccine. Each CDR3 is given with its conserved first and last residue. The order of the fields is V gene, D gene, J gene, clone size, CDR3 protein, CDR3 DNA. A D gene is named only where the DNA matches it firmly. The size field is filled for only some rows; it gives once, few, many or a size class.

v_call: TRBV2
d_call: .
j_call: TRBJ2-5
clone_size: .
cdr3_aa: CASTPTLAYLRHGTQYF
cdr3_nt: TGTGCCAGCACCCCTACCCTAGCTTACCTCCGTCATGGGACCCAGTACTTC

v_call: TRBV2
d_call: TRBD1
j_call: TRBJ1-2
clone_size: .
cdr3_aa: CASRTKTGNYGYTF
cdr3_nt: TGTGCCAGCCGTACCAAGACAGGGAACTATGGCTACACCTTC

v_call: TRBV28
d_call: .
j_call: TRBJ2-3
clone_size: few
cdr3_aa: CASRGGMVDTQYF
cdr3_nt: TGTGCCAGCAGAGGAGGGATGGTGGATACGCAGTATTTT

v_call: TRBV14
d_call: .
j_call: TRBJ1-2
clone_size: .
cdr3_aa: CASSQETASVYTF
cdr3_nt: TGTGCCAGCAGCCAAGAAACCGCGAGTGTCTACACCTTC

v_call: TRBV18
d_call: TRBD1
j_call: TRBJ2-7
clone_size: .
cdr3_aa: CASWPGQGTSYEQYF
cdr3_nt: TGTGCCAGCTGGCCGGGACAGGGTACCTCCTACGAGCAGTACTTC

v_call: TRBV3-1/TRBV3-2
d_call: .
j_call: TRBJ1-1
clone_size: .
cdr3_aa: CASSPPRRGKGDTEAFF
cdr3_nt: TGTGCCAGCAGCCCCCCAAGGAGGGGTAAAGGGGACACTGAAGCTTTCTTT

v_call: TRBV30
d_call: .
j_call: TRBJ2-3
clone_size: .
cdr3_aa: CAWSFGVGDTQYF
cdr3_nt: TGTGCCTGGAGTTTCGGGGTCGGGGATACGCAGTATTTT

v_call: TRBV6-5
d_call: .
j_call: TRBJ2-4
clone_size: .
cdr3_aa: CASSYSQGAKNIQYF
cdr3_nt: TGTGCCAGCAGTTATTCCCAGGGAGCCAAAAACATTCAGTACTTC

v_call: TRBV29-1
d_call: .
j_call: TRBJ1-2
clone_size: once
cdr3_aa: CSVDNRELSGYTF
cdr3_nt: TGCAGCGTTGACAACAGGGAGTTGTCTGGCTACACCTTC

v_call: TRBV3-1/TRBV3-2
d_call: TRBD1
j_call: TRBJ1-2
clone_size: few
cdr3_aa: CASSQTGTPAYGYTF
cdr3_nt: TGTGCCAGCAGCCAGACAGGGACACCCGCCTATGGCTACACCTTC

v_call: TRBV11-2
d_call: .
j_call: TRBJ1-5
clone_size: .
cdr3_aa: CASSGRGRLGNQPQHF
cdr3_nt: TGTGCCAGCAGCGGTCGGGGACGGTTGGGCAATCAGCCCCAGCATTTT

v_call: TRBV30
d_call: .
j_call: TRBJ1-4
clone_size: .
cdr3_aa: CAWSPGGHEKLFF
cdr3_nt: TGTGCCTGGAGTCCTGGAGGGCATGAAAAACTGTTTTTT

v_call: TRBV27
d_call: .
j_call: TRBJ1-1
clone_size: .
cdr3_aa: CASSLIGARTEAFF
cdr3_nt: TGTGCCAGCAGTTTAATTGGGGCACGGACTGAAGCTTTCTTT

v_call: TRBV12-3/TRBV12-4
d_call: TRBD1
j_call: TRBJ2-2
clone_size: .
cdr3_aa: CASQTGATGELFF
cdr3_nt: TGTGCCAGCCAAACAGGGGCGACCGGGGAGCTGTTTTTT

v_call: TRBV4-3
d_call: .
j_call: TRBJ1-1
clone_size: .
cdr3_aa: CASSPEAGVTEAFF
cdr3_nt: TGCGCCAGCAGCCCAGAAGCGGGAGTCACTGAAGCTTTCTTT

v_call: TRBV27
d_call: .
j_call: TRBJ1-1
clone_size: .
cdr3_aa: CASSLFVDKNTEAFF
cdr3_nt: TGTGCCAGCAGTTTATTTGTGGATAAAAACACTGAAGCTTTCTTT

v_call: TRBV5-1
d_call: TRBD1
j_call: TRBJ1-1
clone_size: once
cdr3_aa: CASSVRDRRGGTEAFF
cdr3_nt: TGCGCCAGCAGCGTCCGGGACAGACGAGGGGGCACTGAAGCTTTCTTT

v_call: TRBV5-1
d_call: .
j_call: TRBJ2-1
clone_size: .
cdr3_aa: CASRDGAEQFF
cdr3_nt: TGCGCCAGCCGGGACGGAGCGGAGCAGTTCTTC

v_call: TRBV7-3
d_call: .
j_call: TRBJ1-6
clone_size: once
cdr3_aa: CASSPRPVAVGVNSPLHF
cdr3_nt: TGTGCCAGCAGCCCCCGTCCTGTGGCCGTTGGCGTAAATTCACCCCTCCACTTT

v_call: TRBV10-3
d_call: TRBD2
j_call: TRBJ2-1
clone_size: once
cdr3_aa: CAISGTSGSQRTYNEQFF
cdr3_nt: TGTGCCATCAGTGGGACTAGCGGGAGCCAAAGAACCTACAATGAGCAGTTCTTC

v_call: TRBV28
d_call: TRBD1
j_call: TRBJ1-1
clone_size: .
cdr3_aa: CASSLDRGLNTEAFF
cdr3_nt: TGTGCCAGCAGTTTGGACAGGGGGTTGAACACTGAAGCTTTCTTT

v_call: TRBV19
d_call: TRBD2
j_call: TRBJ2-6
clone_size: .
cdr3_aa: CASSPTSGIVGANVLTF
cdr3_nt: TGTGCCAGTAGTCCGACTAGCGGGATCGTCGGGGCCAACGTCCTGACTTTC

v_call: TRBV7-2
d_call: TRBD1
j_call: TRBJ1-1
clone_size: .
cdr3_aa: CASSPGQGVYRAFF
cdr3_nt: TGTGCCAGCAGCCCGGGACAGGGGGTATATCGAGCTTTCTTT

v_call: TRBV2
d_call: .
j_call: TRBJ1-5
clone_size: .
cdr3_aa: CASRLEGNQPQHF
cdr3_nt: TGTGCCAGCAGGTTGGAGGGGAATCAGCCCCAGCATTTT

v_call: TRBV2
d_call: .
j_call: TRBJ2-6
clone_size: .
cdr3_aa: CASSGSGSGANVLTF
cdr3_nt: TGTGCCAGCAGTGGATCGGGGTCCGGGGCCAACGTCCTGACTTTC

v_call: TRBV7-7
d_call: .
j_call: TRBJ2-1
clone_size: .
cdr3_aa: CASSLDRTAEQFF
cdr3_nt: TGTGCCAGCAGCTTAGATCGGACAGCAGAGCAGTTCTTC

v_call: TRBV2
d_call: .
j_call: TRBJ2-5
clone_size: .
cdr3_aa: CASSPQETQYF
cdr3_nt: TGTGCCAGCAGTCCTCAAGAGACCCAGTACTTC

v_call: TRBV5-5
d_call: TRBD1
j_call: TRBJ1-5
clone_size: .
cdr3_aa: CASTLGTGGSNQPQHF
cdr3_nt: TGTGCCAGCACCCTTGGGACAGGGGGTAGCAATCAGCCCCAGCATTTT

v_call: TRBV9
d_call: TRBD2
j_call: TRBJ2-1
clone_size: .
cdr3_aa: CASSPSLGGGAYNEQFF
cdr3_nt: TGTGCCAGCAGCCCATCCCTGGGCGGGGGGGCCTACAATGAGCAGTTCTTC

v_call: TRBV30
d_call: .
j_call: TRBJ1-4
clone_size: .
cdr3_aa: CAWRGGNEKLFF
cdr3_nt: TGTGCCTGGAGGGGGGGTAATGAAAAACTGTTTTTT

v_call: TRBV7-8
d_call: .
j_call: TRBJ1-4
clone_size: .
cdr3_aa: CASSSALGTVLFF
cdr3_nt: TGTGCCAGCAGCTCGGCCTTGGGCACGGTTCTGTTTTTT

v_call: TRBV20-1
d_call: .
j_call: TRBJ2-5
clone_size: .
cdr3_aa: CSASNGIQETQYF
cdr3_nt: TGCAGTGCTAGTAACGGGATCCAAGAGACCCAGTACTTC

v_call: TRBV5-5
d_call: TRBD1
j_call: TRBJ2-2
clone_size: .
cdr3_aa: CASSRGDSKNTGELFF
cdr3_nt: TGTGCCAGCAGCCGTGGGGACAGCAAGAACACCGGGGAGCTGTTTTTT

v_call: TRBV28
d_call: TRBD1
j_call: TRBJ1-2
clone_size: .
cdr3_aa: CASSRRTGAVGYTF
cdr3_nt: TGTGCCAGCAGCCGTCGGACAGGGGCTGTTGGCTACACCTTC

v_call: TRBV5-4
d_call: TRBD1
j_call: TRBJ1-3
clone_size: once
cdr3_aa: CASSSTGGFGNTIYF
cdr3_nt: TGTGCCAGCAGCTCGACAGGGGGCTTTGGAAACACCATATATTTT

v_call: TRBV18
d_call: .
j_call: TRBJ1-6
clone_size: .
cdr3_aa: CASSRGTQSPLHF
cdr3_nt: TGTGCCAGCTCGCGGGGAACGCAGTCACCCCTCCACTTT

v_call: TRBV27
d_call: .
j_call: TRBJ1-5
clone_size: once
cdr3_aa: CASSLRGHQPQHF
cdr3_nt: TGTGCCAGCAGTTTGAGGGGCCACCAGCCCCAGCATTTT

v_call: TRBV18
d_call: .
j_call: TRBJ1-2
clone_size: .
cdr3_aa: CASSPRQGVDGYTF
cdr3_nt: TGTGCCAGCTCACCACGCCAGGGAGTCGATGGCTACACCTTC

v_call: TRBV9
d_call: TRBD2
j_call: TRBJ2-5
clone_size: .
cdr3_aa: CASTATGGRGETQYF
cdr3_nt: TGTGCCAGCACCGCGACGGGGGGGCGCGGAGAGACCCAGTACTTC

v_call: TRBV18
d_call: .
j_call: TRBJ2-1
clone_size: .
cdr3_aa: CASSPYLAVNNEQFF
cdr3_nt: TGTGCCAGCTCACCCTATTTAGCGGTTAACAATGAGCAGTTCTTC

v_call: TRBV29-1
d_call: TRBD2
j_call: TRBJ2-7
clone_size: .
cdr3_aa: CSVRALAGGPGDEQYF
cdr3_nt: TGCAGCGTCCGAGCCTTAGCGGGAGGGCCCGGGGACGAGCAGTACTTC

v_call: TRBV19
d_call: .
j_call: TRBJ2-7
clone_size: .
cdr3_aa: CASTPTRQAYEQYF
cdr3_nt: TGTGCCAGTACCCCCACCCGACAAGCCTACGAGCAGTACTTC

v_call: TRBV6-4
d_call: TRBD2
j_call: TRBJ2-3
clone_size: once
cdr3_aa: CASSDSPAGATDTQYF
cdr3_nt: TGTGCCAGCAGTGACTCCCCCGCGGGAGCAACAGATACGCAGTATTTT

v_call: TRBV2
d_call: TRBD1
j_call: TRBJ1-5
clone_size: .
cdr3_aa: CASSAQGGSNNQPQHF
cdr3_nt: TGTGCCAGCAGCGCTCAAGGGGGCAGTAACAATCAGCCCCAGCATTTT